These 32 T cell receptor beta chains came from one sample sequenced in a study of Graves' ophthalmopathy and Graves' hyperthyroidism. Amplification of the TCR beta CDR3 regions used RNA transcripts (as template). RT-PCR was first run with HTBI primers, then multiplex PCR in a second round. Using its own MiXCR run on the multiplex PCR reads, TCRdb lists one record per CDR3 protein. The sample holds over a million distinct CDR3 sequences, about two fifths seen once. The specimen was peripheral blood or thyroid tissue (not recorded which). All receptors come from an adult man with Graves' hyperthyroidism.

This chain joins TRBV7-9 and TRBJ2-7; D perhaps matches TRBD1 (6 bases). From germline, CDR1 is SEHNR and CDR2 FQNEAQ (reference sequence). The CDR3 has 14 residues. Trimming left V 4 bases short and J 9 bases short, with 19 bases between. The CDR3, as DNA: TGTGCCAGCAGCTCTTCGGCAGGGGATAGGGGGCAGTACTTC. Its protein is CASSSSAGDRGQYF.

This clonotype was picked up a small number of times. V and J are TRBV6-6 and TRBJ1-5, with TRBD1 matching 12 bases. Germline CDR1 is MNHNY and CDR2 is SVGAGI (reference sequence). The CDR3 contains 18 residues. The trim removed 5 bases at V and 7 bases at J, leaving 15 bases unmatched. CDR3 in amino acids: CASSQASGTGGAGQPQHF. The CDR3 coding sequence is TGTGCCAGCAGTCAAGCCTCCGGGACAGGGGGCGCGGGGCAGCCCCAGCATTTT.

CDR3 residues: CAWSFLRGTEAFF. The CDR3 DNA sequence: TGTGCCTGGAGTTTCTTACGTGGGACTGAAGCTTTCTTT. V usage is TRBV30 and J usage is TRBJ1-1, with D unresolved. CDR1 and CDR2 (germline): GTSNPN, SVGIG (reference sequence). This CDR3 has 13 amino acids. V lost 2 bases and J 5 bases, leaving 12 bases between the germline ends.

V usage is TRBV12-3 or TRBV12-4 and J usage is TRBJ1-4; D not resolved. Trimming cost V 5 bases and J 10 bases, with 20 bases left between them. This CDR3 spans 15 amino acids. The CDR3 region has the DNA TGTGCCAGCAGTCCACGGTTTGGTGACGGTGGAAAACTGTTTTTT. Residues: CASSPRFGDGGKLFF.

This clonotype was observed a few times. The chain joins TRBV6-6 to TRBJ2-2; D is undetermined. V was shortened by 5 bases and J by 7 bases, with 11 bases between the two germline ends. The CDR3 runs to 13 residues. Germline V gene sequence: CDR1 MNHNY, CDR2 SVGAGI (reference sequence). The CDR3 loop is CASSRLLGGELFF. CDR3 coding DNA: TGTGCCAGCAGTCGACTCCTTGGCGGGGAGCTGTTTTTT.

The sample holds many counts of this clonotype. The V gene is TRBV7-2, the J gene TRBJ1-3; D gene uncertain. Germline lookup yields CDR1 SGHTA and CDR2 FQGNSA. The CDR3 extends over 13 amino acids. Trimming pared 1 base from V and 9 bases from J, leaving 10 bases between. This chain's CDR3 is CASSLVGGRTIYF. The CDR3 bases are TGTGCCAGCAGCTTAGTGGGTGGGCGCACCATATATTTT.

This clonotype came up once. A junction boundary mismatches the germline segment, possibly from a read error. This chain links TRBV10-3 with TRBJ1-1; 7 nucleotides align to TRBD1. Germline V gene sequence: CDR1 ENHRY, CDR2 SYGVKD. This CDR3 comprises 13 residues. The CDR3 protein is CAISRDSPTLVIF. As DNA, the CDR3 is TGTGCCATCAGTCGGGACAGCCCTACTCTTGTGATCTTT.

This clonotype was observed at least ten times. The CDR3 DNA reads as TGCAGCGTCTCAGGGGGGGGGCTCCACACCGGGGAGCTGTTTTTT. It yields the protein CSVSGGGLHTGELFF. The genes are TRBV29-1 and TRBJ2-2; perhaps D is TRBD1 or TRBD2 (7 bases each). Germline lookup yields CDR1 SQVTM and CDR2 ANQGSEA. This CDR3 has 15 amino acids. Deletions cut 6 bases from V and 3 bases from J, with 17 bases between.

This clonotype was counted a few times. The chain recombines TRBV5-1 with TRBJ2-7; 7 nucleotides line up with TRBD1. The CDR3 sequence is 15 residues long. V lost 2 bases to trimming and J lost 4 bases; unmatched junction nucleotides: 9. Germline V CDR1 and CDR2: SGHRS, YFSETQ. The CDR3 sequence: CASSFNRGVPYEQYF. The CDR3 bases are TGCGCCAGCAGCTTTAACAGGGGTGTACCTTACGAGCAGTACTTC. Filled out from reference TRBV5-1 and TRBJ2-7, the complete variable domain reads KAGVTQTPRYLIKTRGQQVTLSCSPISGHRSVSWYQQTPGQGLQFLFEYFSETQRNKGNFPGRFSGRQFSNSRSEMNVSTLELGDSALYLCASSFNRGVPYEQYFGPGTRLTVT.

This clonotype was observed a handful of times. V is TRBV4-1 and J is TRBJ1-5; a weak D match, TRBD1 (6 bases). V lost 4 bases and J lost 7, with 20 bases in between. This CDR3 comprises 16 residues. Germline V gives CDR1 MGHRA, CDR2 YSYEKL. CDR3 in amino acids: CASSRGGAVSDQPQHF. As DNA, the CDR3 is TGCGCCAGCAGCCGGGGGGGGGCCGTATCGGACCAGCCCCAGCATTTT.

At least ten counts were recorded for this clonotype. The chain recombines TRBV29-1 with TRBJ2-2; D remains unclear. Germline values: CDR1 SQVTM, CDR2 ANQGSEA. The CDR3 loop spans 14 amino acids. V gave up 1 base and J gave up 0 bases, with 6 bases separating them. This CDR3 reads CSVEAGTNTGELFF. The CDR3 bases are TGCAGCGTTGAAGCGGGTACGAACACCGGGGAGCTGTTTTTT.

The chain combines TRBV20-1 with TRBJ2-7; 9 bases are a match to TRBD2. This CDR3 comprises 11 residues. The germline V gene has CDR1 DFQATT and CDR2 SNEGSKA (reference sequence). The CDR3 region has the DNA TGCAGCACAAGCGGGGGGTACGAGCAGTACTTC. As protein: CSTSGGYEQYF.

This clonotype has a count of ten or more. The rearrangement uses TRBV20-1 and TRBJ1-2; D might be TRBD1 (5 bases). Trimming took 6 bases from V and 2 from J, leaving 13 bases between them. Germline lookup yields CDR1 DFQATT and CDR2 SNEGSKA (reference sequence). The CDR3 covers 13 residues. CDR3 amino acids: CSAMLPGNYGYTF. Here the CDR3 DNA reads TGCAGTGCCATGTTACCAGGGAACTATGGCTACACCTTC.

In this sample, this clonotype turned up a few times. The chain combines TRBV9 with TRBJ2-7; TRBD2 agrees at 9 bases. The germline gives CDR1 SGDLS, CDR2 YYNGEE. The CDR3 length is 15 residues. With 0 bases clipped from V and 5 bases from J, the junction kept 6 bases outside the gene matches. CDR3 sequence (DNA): TGTGCCAGCAGCGTAGAGGGACTAGCTATCGACGAGCAGTACTTC. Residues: CASSVEGLAIDEQYF.

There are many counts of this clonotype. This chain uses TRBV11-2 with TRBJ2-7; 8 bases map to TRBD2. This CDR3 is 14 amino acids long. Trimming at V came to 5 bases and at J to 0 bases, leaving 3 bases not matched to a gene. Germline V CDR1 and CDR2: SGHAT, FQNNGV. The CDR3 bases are TGTGCCAGCAGCGGAGGGACTAGCTCCTACGAGCAGTACTTC. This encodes CASSGGTSSYEQYF. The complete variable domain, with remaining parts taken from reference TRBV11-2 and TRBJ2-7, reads EAGVAQSPRYKIIEKRQSVAFWCNPISGHATLYWYQQILGQGPKLLIQFQNNGVVDDSQLPKDRFSAERLKGVDSTLKIQPAKLEDSAVYLCASSGGTSSYEQYFGPGTRLTVT.

DNA of the CDR3: TGTGCCAGCAGTTCAATCGACACCGGGGAGCTGTTTTTT. Its protein is CASSSIDTGELFF. The gene calls are TRBV5-4 and TRBJ2-2; D is unresolved. Germline V gene sequence: CDR1 SGHNT, CDR2 YYREEE (reference sequence). Trimming removed 5 bases from V and 3 bases from J, with 8 bases in between. The CDR3 has 13 residues.

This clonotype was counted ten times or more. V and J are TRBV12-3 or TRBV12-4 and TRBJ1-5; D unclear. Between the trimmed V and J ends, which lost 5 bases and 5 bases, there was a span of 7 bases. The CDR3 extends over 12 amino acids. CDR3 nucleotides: TGTGCCAGCAGTGACGGGTATCAGCCCCAGCATTTT. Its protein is CASSDGYQPQHF.

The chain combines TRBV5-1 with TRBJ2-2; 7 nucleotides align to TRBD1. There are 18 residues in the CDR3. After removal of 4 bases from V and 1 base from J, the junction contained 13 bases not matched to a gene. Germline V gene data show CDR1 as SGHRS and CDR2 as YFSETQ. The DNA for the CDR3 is TGCGCCAGCAGCCATCGAGGCTCCAGGGGGAAGAACACCGGGGAGCTGTTTTTT. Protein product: CASSHRGSRGKNTGELFF.

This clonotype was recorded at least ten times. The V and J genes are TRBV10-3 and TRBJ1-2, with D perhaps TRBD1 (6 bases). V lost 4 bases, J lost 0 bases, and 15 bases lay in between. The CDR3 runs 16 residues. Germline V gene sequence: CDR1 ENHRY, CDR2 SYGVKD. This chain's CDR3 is CAISARGQQSNYGYTF. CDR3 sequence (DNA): TGTGCCATCAGTGCCCGCGGACAGCAGTCTAACTATGGCTACACCTTC.

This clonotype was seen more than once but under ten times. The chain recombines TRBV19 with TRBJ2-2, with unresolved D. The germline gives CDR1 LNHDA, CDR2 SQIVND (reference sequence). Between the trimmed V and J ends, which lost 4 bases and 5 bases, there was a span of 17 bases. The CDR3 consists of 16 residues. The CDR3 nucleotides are TGTGCCAGTAGTACAGTTAGCTCGGTCGGTACCGGGGAGCTGTTTTTT. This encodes CASSTVSSVGTGELFF. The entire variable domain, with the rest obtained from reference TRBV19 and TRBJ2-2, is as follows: DGGITQSPKYLFRKEGQNVTLSCEQNLNHDAMYWYRQDPGQGLRLIYYSQIVNDFQKGDIAEGYSVSREKKESFPLTVTSAQKNPTAFYLCASSTVSSVGTGELFFGEGSRLTVL.

The CDR3 region has the DNA TGTGCCAGCAGCTCGGGACGGTGCACTGAAGCTTTCTTT. It yields the protein CASSSGRCTEAFF. The chain joins TRBV9 to TRBJ1-1; possible D gene TRBD1, 5 bases. The CDR3 spans 13 residues. V shed 4 bases and J shed 4 bases, with 11 bases lying between them. Germline V gene sequence: CDR1 SGDLS, CDR2 YYNGEE. The whole variable domain, remainder taken from reference TRBV9 and TRBJ1-1, is DSGVTQTPKHLITATGQRVTLRCSPRSGDLSVYWYQQSLDQGLQFLIQYYNGEERAKGNILERFSAQQFPDLHSELNLSSLELGDSALYFCASSSGRCTEAFFGQGTRLTVV.

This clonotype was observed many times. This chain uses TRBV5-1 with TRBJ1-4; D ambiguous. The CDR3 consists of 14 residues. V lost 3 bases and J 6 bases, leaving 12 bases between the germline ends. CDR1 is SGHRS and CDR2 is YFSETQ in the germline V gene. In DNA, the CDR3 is TGCGCCAGCAGCTCGGGGAGAAAAGATGAAAAACTGTTTTTT. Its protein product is CASSSGRKDEKLFF.

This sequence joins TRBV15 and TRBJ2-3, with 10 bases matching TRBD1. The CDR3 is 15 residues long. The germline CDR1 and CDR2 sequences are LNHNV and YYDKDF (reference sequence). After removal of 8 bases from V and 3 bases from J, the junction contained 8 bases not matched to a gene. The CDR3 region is CATGTTGGRTDTQYF. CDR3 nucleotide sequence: TGTGCCACCGGGACGACAGGGGGCCGGACAGATACGCAGTATTTT.

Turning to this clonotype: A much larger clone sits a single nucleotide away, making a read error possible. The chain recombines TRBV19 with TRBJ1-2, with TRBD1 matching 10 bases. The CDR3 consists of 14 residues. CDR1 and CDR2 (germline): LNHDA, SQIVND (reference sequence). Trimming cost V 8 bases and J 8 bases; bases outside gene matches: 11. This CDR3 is CASSRDRGSWGYTF. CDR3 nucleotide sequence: TGTGCCAGTTCGAGGGACAGGGGAAGCTGGGGCTACACCTTC. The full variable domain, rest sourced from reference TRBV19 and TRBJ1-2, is DGGITQSPKYLFRKEGQNVTLSCEQNLNHDAMYWYRQDPGQGLRLIYYSQIVNDFQKGDIAEGYSVSREKKESFPLTVTSAQKNPTAFYLCASSRDRGSWGYTFGSGTRLTVV.

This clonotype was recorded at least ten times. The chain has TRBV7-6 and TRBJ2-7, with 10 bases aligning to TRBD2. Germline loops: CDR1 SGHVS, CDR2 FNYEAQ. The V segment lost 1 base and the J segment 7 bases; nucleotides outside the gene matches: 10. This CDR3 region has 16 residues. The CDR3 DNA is TGTGCCAGCAGCTTAGGTGGTAGCGGGGGGCCAGGGGAGCAGTACTTC. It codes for CASSLGGSGGPGEQYF.

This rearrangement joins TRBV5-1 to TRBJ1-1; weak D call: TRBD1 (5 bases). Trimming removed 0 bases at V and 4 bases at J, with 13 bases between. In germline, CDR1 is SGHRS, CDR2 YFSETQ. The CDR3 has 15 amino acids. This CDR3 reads CASSLAQGAATEAFF. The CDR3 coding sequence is TGCGCCAGCAGCTTGGCTCAGGGAGCAGCCACTGAAGCTTTCTTT.

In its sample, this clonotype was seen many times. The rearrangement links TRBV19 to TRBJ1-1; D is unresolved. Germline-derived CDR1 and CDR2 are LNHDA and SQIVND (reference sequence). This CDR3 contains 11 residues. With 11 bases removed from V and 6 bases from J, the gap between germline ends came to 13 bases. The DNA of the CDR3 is TGTGCCGCTAGGGCAGCAGCTGAAGCTTTCTTT. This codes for CAARAAAEAFF.

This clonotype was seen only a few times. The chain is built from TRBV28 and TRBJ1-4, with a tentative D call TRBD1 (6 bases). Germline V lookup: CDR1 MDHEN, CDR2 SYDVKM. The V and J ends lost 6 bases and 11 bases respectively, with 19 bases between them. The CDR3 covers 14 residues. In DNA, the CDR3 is TGTGCCAGCAGAACACCGACAGGTCTGGGGAAACTGTTTTTT. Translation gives CASRTPTGLGKLFF.

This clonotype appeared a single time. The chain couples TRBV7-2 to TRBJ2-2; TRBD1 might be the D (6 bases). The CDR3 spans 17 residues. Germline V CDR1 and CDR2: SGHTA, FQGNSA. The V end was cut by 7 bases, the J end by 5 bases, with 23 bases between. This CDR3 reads CASTNLPQGSRTGELFF. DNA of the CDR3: TGTGCCAGCACCAACCTCCCTCAGGGGTCTCGTACCGGGGAGCTGTTTTTT.

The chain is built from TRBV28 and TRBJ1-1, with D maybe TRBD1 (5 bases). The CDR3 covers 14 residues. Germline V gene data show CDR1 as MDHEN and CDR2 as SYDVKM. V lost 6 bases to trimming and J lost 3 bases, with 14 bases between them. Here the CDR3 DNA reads TGTGCCAGCAGCACTGGTGGGGACGACACTGAAGCTTTCTTT. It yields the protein CASSTGGDDTEAFF.

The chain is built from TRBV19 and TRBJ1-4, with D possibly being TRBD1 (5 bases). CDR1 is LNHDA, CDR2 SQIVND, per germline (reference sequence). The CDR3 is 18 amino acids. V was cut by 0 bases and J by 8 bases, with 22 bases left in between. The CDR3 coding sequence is TGTGCCAGTAGTATAGAGGCAGGGTTAACGGAAGCAAGGGAAAAACTGTTTTTT. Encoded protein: CASSIEAGLTEAREKLFF.

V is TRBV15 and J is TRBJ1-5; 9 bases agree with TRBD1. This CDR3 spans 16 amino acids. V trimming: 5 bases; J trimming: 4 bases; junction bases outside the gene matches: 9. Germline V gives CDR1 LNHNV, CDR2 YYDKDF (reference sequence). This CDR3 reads CATSGEQGARNQPQHF. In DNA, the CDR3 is TGTGCCACCAGCGGTGAACAGGGGGCCCGGAATCAGCCCCAGCATTTT. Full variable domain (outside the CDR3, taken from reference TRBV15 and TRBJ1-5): DAMVIQNPRYQVTQFGKPVTLSCSQTLNHNVMYWYQQKSSQAPKLLFHYYDKDFNNEADTPDNFQSRRPNTSFCFLDIRSPGLGDTAMYLCATSGEQGARNQPQHFGDGTRLSIL.